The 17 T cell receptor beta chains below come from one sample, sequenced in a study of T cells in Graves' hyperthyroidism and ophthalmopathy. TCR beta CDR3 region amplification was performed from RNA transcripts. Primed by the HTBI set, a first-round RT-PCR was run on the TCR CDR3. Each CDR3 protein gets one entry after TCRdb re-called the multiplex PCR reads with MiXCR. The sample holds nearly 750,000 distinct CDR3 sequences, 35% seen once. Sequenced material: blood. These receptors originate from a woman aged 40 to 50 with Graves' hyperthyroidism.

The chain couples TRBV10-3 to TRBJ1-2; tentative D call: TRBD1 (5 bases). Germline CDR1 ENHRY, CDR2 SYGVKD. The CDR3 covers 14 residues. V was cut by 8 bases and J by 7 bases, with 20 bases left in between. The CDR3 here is CAIDRTRGYGGYTF. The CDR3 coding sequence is TGTGCCATCGATAGGACGAGGGGCTACGGTGGCTACACCTTC.

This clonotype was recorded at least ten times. The CDR3 nucleotides are TGCAGTGCTAGATCGACCCAGTACTTC. Its protein is CSARSTQYF. The chain is built from TRBV20-1 and TRBJ2-5; D not certain. Per germline, CDR1 DFQATT and CDR2 SNEGSKA (reference sequence). Trimming stripped 2 bases from V and 7 bases from J, with 2 bases between. The CDR3 loop spans 9 amino acids.

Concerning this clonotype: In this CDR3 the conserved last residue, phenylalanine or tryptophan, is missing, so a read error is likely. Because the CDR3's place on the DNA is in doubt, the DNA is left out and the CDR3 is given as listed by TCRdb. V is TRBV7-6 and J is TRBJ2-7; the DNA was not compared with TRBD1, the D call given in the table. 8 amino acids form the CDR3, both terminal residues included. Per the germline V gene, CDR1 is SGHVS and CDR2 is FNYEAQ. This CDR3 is CASSQTGN.

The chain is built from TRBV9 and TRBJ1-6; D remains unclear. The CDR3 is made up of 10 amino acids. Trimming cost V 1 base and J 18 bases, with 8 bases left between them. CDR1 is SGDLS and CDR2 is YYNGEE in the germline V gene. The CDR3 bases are TGTGCCAGCAGCGTAAACGGAGCCCACTTT. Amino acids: CASSVNGAHF.

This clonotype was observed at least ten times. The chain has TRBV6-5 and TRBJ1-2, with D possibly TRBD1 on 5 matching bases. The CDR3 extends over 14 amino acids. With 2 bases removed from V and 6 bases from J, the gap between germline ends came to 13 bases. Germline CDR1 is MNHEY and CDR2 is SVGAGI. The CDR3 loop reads CASSYDRREHGYTF. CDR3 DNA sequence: TGTGCCAGCAGTTACGACAGAAGAGAGCATGGCTACACCTTC.

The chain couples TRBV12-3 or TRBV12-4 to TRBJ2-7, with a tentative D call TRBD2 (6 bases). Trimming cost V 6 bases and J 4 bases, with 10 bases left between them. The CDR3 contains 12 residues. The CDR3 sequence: CASSSGEYEQYF. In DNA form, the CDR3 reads TGTGCCAGCAGCTCGGGGGAGTACGAGCAGTACTTC.

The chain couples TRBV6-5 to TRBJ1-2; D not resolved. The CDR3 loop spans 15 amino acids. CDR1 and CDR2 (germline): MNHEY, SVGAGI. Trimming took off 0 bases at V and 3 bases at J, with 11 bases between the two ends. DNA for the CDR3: TGTGCCAGCAGTTACTCGATTTTCGGAGACTATGGCTACACCTTC. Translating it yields CASSYSIFGDYGYTF.

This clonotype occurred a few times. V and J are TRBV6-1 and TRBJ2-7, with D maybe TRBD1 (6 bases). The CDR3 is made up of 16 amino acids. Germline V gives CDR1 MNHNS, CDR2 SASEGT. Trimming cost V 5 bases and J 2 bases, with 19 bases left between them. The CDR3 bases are TGTGCCAGCAGTTACTCTTTTGGGACATATGCCTACGAGCAGTACTTC. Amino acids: CASSYSFGTYAYEQYF.

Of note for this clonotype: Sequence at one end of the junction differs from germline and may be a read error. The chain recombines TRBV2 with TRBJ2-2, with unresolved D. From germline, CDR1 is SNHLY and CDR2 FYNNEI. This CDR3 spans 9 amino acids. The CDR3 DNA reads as TGTGCCAGCACCGCGGAGCTGTTTTTT. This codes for CASTAELFF.

This chain's CDR3 is CSANRDLYQETQYF. The CDR3 DNA reads as TGCAGCGCAAACAGGGATCTGTACCAAGAGACCCAGTACTTC. J is TRBJ2-5 and V is TRBV20-1; tentatively, D is TRBD1 (6 bases). The CDR3 covers 14 residues. Germline assignment: CDR1 DFQATT and CDR2 SNEGSKA (reference sequence).

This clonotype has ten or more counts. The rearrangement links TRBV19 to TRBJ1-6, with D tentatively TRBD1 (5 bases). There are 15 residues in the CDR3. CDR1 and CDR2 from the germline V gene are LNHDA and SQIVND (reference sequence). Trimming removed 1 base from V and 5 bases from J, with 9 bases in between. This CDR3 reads CASSIAGNDNSPLHF. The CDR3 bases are TGTGCCAGTAGTATAGCAGGGAACGATAATTCACCCCTCCACTTT.

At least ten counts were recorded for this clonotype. The CDR3 loop reads CSAIRTGTSSPLHF. The DNA for the CDR3 is TGCAGTGCTATAAGGACAGGGACGAGCTCACCCCTCCACTTT. The chain is built from TRBV20-1 and TRBJ1-6, with TRBD1 matching 8 bases. V lost 4 bases to trimming and J lost 10 bases; unmatched junction nucleotides: 9. The CDR3 is made up of 14 amino acids. Per the germline V gene, CDR1 is DFQATT and CDR2 is SNEGSKA (reference sequence).

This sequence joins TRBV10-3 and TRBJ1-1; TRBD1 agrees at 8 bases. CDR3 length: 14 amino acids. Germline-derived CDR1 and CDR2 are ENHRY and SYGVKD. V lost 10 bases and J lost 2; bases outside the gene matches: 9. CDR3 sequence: CASTGGQANTEAFF. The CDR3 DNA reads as TGTGCCAGCACCGGGGGACAGGCCAACACTGAAGCTTTCTTT.

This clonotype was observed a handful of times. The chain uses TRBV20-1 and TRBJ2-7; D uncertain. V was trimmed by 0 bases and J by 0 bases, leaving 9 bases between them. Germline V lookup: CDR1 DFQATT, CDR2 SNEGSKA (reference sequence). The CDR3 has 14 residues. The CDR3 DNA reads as TGCAGTGCTAGAGACCGTTGGGTCTCCTACGAGCAGTACTTC. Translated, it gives CSARDRWVSYEQYF.

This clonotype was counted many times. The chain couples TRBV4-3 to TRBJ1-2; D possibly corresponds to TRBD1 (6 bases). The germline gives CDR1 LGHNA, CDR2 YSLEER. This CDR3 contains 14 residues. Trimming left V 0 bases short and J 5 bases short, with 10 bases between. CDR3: CASSQEVGAYGYTF. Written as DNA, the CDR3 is TGCGCCAGCAGCCAAGAGGTGGGGGCGTATGGCTACACCTTC.

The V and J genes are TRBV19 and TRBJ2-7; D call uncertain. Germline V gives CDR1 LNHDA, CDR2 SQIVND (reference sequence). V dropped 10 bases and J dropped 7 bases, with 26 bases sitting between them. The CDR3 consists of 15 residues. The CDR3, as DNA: TGTGCCAATAACCGATCCCGGGTCACCCCCATTGAGCAGTACTTC. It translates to CANNRSRVTPIEQYF.

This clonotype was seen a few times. This CDR3 is CASSIETGSSGNTIYF. For the CDR3, the DNA is TGTGCCAGTAGTATAGAGACGGGTAGCTCTGGAAACACCATATATTTT. This chain joins TRBV19 and TRBJ1-3; unclear D gene. Germline V CDR1 and CDR2: LNHDA, SQIVND (reference sequence). CDR3 length: 16 amino acids. Trimming pared 0 bases from V and 0 bases from J, leaving 9 bases between.